This TCR beta chain appears in the sequencing data of a study of cytomegalovirus exposure and HLA in healthy donors. CDR1 is SGHTA and CDR2 is FQGNSA in the germline V gene. This CDR3 spans 17 amino acids. The junction had 11 bases not matched to a gene; V was cut back by 5 bases and J by 5 bases. With 60 Vbeta and 13 Jbeta primers, the PCR was carried out. Generated by immunoSEQ multiplex PCR, the TCRdb table keeps only in-frame clones and is missing some. The sample records more than 95,000 clones, roughly 74% being singletons. The sequence was obtained from a woman between 45 and 60 years old in good health and CMV-seropositive. The chain is built from TRBV7-2 and TRBJ2-1; 11 nucleotides agree with TRBD2. The material sequenced was PBMCs. The CDR3 region is CASSRIAGGPLNNEQFF. CDR3 nucleotides: TGTGCCAGCAGCCGAATAGCGGGGGGGCCCCTCAACAATGAGCAGTTCTTC.